This TCR beta chain was identified during a study of blood T cell repertoires in COVID-19. V was clipped by 5 bases and J by 6 bases; unmatched bases: 8. The CDR3 runs 14 residues. Germline V gives CDR1 MNHEY, CDR2 SMNVEV (reference sequence). Produced via immunoSEQ multiplex PCR; TCRdb's table is partial and in-frame only. The data hold some 150,000 clones, with around 85% observed a single time. The sample comprised peripheral blood. The chain couples TRBV27 to TRBJ2-7; TRBD1 matches at 9 bases. This TCR was recovered from a woman aged 80 or over with acute or convalescent COVID-19. CDR3 loop: CASSPWDRAGEQYF. DNA for the CDR3: TGTGCCAGCAGTCCGTGGGACAGGGCTGGCGAGCAGTACTTC.